This note documents a single T cell receptor (beta chain) sequence. Its antigen is unknown. The data are from a study of cytomegalovirus exposure and HLA in healthy donors. 13 Jbeta primers and 60 Vbeta primers were used for the PCR. TCRdb's table, derived via immunoSEQ multiplex PCR, lists solely in-frame clones and lacks some. The table records about 130,000 clones, 74% of them present only once. V dropped 6 bases and J dropped 2 bases, with 12 bases sitting between them. The CDR3 is made up of 14 amino acids. Germline CDR1 MNHEY, CDR2 SVGAGI. Study-wide points: Segments of the TCR beta V type were, in most cases, productive about 90% or about 30% of the time in an earlier analysis. CMV serostatus stood as the only immune exposure information on hand. There were a few CMV-associated chains whose specificity for CMV antigens was confirmed in vitro.

The donors, nominally healthy at sampling, likely had unrecorded immune exposures. Source material: PBMCs. The sequence came from a woman in her fifties or sixties in good health and CMV-seropositive. The chain uses TRBV6-5 and TRBJ2-3, with D perhaps TRBD1 (6 bases). The CDR3 nucleotides are TGTGCCAGCAGGCGACAGGCGGCCACAGATACGCAGTATTTT. Encoded protein: CASRRQAATDTQYF.